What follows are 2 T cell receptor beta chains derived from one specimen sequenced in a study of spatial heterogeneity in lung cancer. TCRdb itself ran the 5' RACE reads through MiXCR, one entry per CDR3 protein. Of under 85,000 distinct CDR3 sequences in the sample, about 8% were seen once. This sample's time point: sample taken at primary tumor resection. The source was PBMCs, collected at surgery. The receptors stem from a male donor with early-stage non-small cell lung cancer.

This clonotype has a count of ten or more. The CDR3 reads CAISDGRGSVAFF. CDR3 DNA: TGTGCCATCAGTGACGGACGGGGGTCGGTAGCTTTCTTT. The rearrangement links TRBV10-3 to TRBJ1-1, with D possibly TRBD1 on 5 matching bases. The CDR3 extends over 13 amino acids. The germline V gene encodes CDR1 ENHRY and CDR2 SYGVKD. The V end lost 3 bases, the J end lost 10 bases, and 15 bases lay between the germline ends.

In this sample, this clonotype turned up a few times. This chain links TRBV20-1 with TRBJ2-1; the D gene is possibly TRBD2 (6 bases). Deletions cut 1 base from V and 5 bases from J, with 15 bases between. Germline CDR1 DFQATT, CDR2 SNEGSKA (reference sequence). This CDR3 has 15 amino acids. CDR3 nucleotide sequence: TGCAGTGCTAGAGTCGCGGGGAGGTTGAACAATGAGCAGTTCTTC. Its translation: CSARVAGRLNNEQFF.